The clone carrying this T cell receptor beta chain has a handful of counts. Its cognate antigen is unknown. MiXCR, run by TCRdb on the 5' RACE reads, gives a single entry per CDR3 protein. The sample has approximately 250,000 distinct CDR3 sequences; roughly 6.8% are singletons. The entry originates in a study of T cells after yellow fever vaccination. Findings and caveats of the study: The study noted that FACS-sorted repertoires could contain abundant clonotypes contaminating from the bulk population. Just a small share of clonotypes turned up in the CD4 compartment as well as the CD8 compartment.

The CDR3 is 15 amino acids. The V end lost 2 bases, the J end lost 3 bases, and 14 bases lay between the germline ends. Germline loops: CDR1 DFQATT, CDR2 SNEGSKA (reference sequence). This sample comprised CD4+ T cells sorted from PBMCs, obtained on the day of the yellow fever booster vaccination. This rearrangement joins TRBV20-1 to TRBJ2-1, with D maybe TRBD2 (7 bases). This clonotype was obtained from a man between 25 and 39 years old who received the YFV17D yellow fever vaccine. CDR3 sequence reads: CSARSFRGGYNEQFF. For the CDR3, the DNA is TGCAGTGCTAGATCGTTTAGGGGGGGCTACAATGAGCAGTTCTTC.